The 29 T cell receptor beta chains listed next were all sequenced from one sample in a study of T cell repertoires in cytomegalovirus infection. TCRdb itself ran the reads through MiXCR, one entry per CDR3 protein. The repertoire holds approximately 630,000 distinct CDR3 sequences, more than 20% seen once, with approximately 8.2% in the top ten. Material for sequencing was CD8+ T cells from PBMCs. The receptor source for this set is a human donor in good health (CMV status not recorded). Some clones in this sample may be carry-over from other donors' samples.

Points on this clonotype: A clone one base away is much larger, so this may be a read error. The conserved phenylalanine or tryptophan normally closing the CDR3 is absent here, so this likely arose from a read error. The V call is TRBV7-2, the J call TRBJ2-1; no clear D. Germline CDR1 is SGHTA and CDR2 is FQGNSA. The CDR3 loop spans 13 amino acids. Trimming took off 4 bases at V and 8 bases at J, with 12 bases between the two ends. DNA for the CDR3: TGTGCCAGCAGCTCTCGTCTTACTCATGAGCAGTTCCTC. Its protein is CASSSRLTHEQFL.

To note about this clonotype: The final CDR3 position lacks the conserved phenylalanine or tryptophan, pointing to a likely read error. The rearrangement links TRBV7-7 to TRBJ1-4; D unresolved. The germline gives CDR1 SSHAT, CDR2 FNYEAQ (reference sequence). V dropped 6 bases and J dropped 8 bases, with 16 bases sitting between them. This CDR3 has 14 amino acids. Here the CDR3 reads CASRKRGGGEKLFC. CDR3 DNA: TGTGCCAGCAGGAAACGTGGTGGAGGCGAAAAACTGTTTTGT.

The chain combines TRBV6-5 with TRBJ2-2, with D maybe TRBD2 (6 bases). CDR1 is MNHEY, CDR2 SVGAGI, per germline. This CDR3 spans 17 amino acids. The ends were cut back, 2 bases at V and 0 bases at J, with 13 bases in the middle. Written as DNA, the CDR3 is TGTGCCAGCAGTTACGCTCTCGGGAGCGCGAACACCGGGGAGCTGTTTTTT. The encoded protein is CASSYALGSANTGELFF.

This clonotype was picked up a small number of times. The chain carries TRBV6-6 and TRBJ2-3; TRBD2 matches at 10 bases. The trim removed 6 bases at V and 3 bases at J, leaving 6 bases unmatched. CDR3 length equals 15 residues. The germline CDR1 and CDR2 sequences are MNHNY and SVGAGI (reference sequence). In DNA, the CDR3 is TGTGCCAGCAGCCAAAGCGGGGGGGTGACAGATACGCAGTATTTT. Protein: CASSQSGGVTDTQYF.

The J gene is TRBJ2-1, the V gene TRBV25-1; no clear D. From germline, CDR1 is MGHDK and CDR2 SYGVNS. There are 11 residues in the CDR3. Trimming stripped 4 bases from V and 8 bases from J, with 6 bases between. As DNA, the CDR3 is TGTGCCAGCAGTGGCCGTCATGAGCAGTTCTTC. Its translation is CASSGRHEQFF. Full variable domain (outside the CDR3, taken from reference TRBV25-1 and TRBJ2-1): EADIYQTPRYLVIGTGKKITLECSQTMGHDKMYWYQQDPGMELHLIHYSYGVNSTEKGDLSSESTVSRIRTEHFPLTLESARPSHTSQYLCASSGRHEQFFGPGTRLTVL.

This clonotype was detected many times. V gene TRBV7-9 combines with J gene TRBJ2-3; 14 bases map to TRBD2. Unmatched junction bases numbered 10, after V lost 5 bases and J lost 3 bases. Germline CDR1 reads SEHNR; CDR2 reads FQNEAQ (reference sequence). The CDR3 extends over 18 amino acids. CDR3 sequence: CASSRGTSGGLATDTQYF. Written as DNA, the CDR3 is TGTGCCAGCAGCCGTGGGACTAGCGGGGGCCTCGCGACAGATACGCAGTATTTT.

The chain couples TRBV25-1 to TRBJ2-5; D not resolved. This CDR3 has 13 residues. Trimming left V 3 bases short and J 4 bases short, with 9 bases between. The germline V gene has CDR1 MGHDK and CDR2 SYGVNS. The CDR3 loop is CASSDRRLETQYF. The CDR3 region has the DNA TGTGCCAGCAGTGATAGGCGGCTAGAGACCCAGTACTTC.

V and J are TRBV15 and TRBJ1-2; D is unclear. V shed 0 bases and J shed 4 bases, with 21 bases lying between them. The germline V gene encodes CDR1 LNHNV and CDR2 YYDKDF (reference sequence). The CDR3 length is 18 residues. The chain's CDR3 is CATSRDGARREGTYGYTF. In DNA, the CDR3 is TGTGCCACCAGCAGAGATGGCGCCCGGAGGGAGGGTACCTATGGCTACACCTTC.

Remarks on this clonotype: One end of the junction fails to match germline, which may point to a read error. The V gene is TRBV12-3 or TRBV12-4, the J gene TRBJ2-1; 7 bases are a match to TRBD2. This CDR3 comprises 12 residues. CDR3 sequence (DNA): TGTGTCAGCGGGGTGGGTTACAATGAGCAGTTCTTC. Protein sequence: CVSGVGYNEQFF.

Many counts were recorded for this clonotype. The rearrangement links TRBV12-3 or TRBV12-4 to TRBJ2-1; 9 nucleotides match TRBD1. J gave up 7 bases and V 10 bases, and 11 bases lay outside the gene matches. The CDR3 spans 14 residues. CDR3: CATRGTGMINEQFF. CDR3 nucleotides: TGTGCCACTAGAGGGACAGGGATGATAAATGAGCAGTTCTTC.

This clonotype turned up a few times. This chain connects TRBV13 to TRBJ1-1; D is ambiguous. Looked up from germline, CDR1 is PRHDT and CDR2 is FYEKMQ (reference sequence). The ends were cut back, 9 bases at V and 1 base at J, with 9 bases in the middle. This CDR3 region has 12 residues. The CDR3 spells CASLLGNTEAFF. The CDR3, as DNA: TGTGCCAGTCTTTTAGGGAACACTGAAGCTTTCTTT.

This clonotype occurred once. The V call is TRBV20-1, the J call TRBJ1-2; D is perhaps TRBD1 (6 bases). Trimming removed 1 base at V and 4 bases at J, with 13 bases between. Germline lookup yields CDR1 DFQATT and CDR2 SNEGSKA (reference sequence). The CDR3 is made up of 14 amino acids. CDR3 residues: CSARARQDAYGYTF. For the CDR3, the DNA is TGCAGTGCTAGAGCGAGACAGGACGCCTATGGCTACACCTTC.

In its sample, this clonotype was seen many times. The rearrangement uses TRBV14 and TRBJ2-1; TRBD1 or TRBD2 may be the D gene (6 bases each). The CDR3 is 14 amino acids. Germline-derived CDR1 and CDR2 are SGHDN and FVKESK. The ends were cut back, 0 bases at V and 8 bases at J, with 11 bases in the middle. CDR3: CASSQEWGADEQFF. As DNA, the CDR3 is TGTGCCAGCAGCCAAGAATGGGGGGCCGATGAGCAGTTCTTC.

This clonotype appeared many times. The rearrangement joins TRBV7-9 to TRBJ2-7; D is ambiguous. V lost 1 base and J lost 2, with 6 bases in between. Germline loops: CDR1 SEHNR, CDR2 FQNEAQ (reference sequence). The CDR3 is 13 residues long. The CDR3 DNA sequence: TGTGCCAGCAGCTTAGGTGCCCCCTACGAGCAGTACGTC. Protein sequence: CASSLGAPYEQYV.

This clonotype was found many times. This sequence joins TRBV7-6 and TRBJ1-1; a weak D match, TRBD1 (6 bases). The CDR3 runs 15 residues. Germline CDR1 SGHVS, CDR2 FNYEAQ. V was shortened by 2 bases and J by 6 bases, with 16 bases between the two germline ends. In DNA form, the CDR3 reads TGTGCCAGCAGCTTATCGACAGGTGGGGATCCTGAAGCTTTCTTT. Residues: CASSLSTGGDPEAFF. Drawing the rest from reference TRBV7-6 and TRBJ1-1, the complete variable domain is GAGVSQSPRYKVTKRGQDVALRCDPISGHVSLYWYRQALGQGPEFLTYFNYEAQQDKSGLPNDRFSAERPEGSISTLTIQRTEQRDSAMYRCASSLSTGGDPEAFFGQGTRLTVV.

There are a few counts of this clonotype. This chain connects TRBV7-9 to TRBJ1-4; the D is unclear. This CDR3 is built from 13 residues. The germline gives CDR1 SEHNR, CDR2 FQNEAQ (reference sequence). Trimming removed 1 base at V and 8 bases at J, with 8 bases between. The CDR3 nucleotides are TGTGCCAGCAGCTTAGGCGGGGAAGAAAAACTGTTTTTT. Encoded protein: CASSLGGEEKLFF.

The V and J genes are TRBV28 and TRBJ2-1; 10 bases fit TRBD2. Germline V gene data show CDR1 as MDHEN and CDR2 as SYDVKM. The CDR3 spans 17 residues. The junction had 9 bases not matched to a gene; V was cut back by 2 bases and J by 5 bases. The chain's CDR3 is CASSLGVSGGRHNEQFF. For the CDR3, the DNA is TGTGCCAGCAGTTTAGGGGTTAGCGGGGGGCGACACAATGAGCAGTTCTTC.

The chain joins TRBV5-1 to TRBJ1-3; 8 bases are shared with TRBD1. With 4 bases clipped from V and 2 bases from J, the junction kept 14 bases outside the gene matches. The CDR3 extends over 18 amino acids. CDR1 is SGHRS and CDR2 is YFSETQ in the germline V gene. The CDR3 sequence is CASSLSDRVDTPGNTIYF. DNA of the CDR3: TGCGCCAGCAGCCTTTCGGACAGGGTCGATACTCCTGGAAACACCATATATTTT.

The count of this clonotype is one. Mismatch with germline at one junction end may stem from a read error. The CDR3 protein is CATNRVGNGELFF. DNA of the CDR3: TGTGCCACCAACAGAGTGGGGAACGGGGAGCTGTTTTTT. The chain combines TRBV15 with TRBJ2-2; D is uncertain. This CDR3 region has 13 residues. Per germline, CDR1 LNHNV and CDR2 YYDKDF (reference sequence).

On this clonotype: This sequence may be a read error, since a much larger clone differs from it by one base. The CDR3: CAIVYPGQGGQPQHF. CDR3 bases: TGTGCCATCGTGTACCCGGGACAGGGGGGTCAGCCCCAGCATTTT. The chain joins TRBV28 to TRBJ1-5; 11 bases are shared with TRBD1. CDR1 and CDR2 from the germline V gene are MDHEN and SYDVKM. Trimming removed 10 bases from V and 6 bases from J; junction bases left unmatched: 11. This CDR3 has 15 amino acids.

The chain couples TRBV7-9 to TRBJ2-2, with D uncertain. Germline values: CDR1 SEHNR, CDR2 FQNEAQ (reference sequence). The CDR3 has 15 amino acids. V dropped 5 bases and J dropped 0 bases, with 10 bases sitting between them. CDR3 bases: TGTGCCAGCAGCCGTCGTAGAGCGAACACCGGGGAGCTGTTTTTT. Encoded protein: CASSRRRANTGELFF.

This rearrangement joins TRBV28 to TRBJ1-6; D gene unclear. Between the trimmed V and J ends, which lost 3 bases and 4 bases, there was a span of 16 bases. From germline, CDR1 is MDHEN and CDR2 SYDVKM. The CDR3 runs to 17 residues. For the CDR3, the DNA is TGTGCCAGCAGTTTTAGACCTCGCGGGCAGTATAATTCACCCCTCCACTTT. Amino acids: CASSFRPRGQYNSPLHF. The full variable domain, its missing parts supplied by reference TRBV28 and TRBJ1-6, is DVKVTQSSRYLVKRTGEKVFLECVQDMDHENMFWYRQDPGLGLRLIYFSYDVKMKEKGDIPEGYSVSREKKERFSLILESASTNQTSMYLCASSFRPRGQYNSPLHFGNGTRLTVT.

The rearrangement joins TRBV19 to TRBJ1-2, with D unresolved. Trimming removed 10 bases from V and 5 bases from J, with 17 bases in between. This CDR3 is 13 amino acids long. CDR1 LNHDA and CDR2 SQIVND come from the germline V gene (reference sequence). The CDR3 reads CATLGVPAYGYTF. The CDR3 DNA follows: TGTGCCACCCTTGGGGTACCAGCATATGGCTACACCTTC.

In this sample, this clonotype turned up many times. The chain is built from TRBV12-5 and TRBJ1-2; D is perhaps TRBD1 (5 bases). CDR1 and CDR2 from the germline V gene are LGHNT and FRNRAP. The length of the CDR3 is 14 residues. V shed 0 bases and J shed 4 bases, with 9 bases lying between them. The CDR3 here is CASGLVGTAYGYTF. The CDR3 nucleotides read TGTGCTAGTGGTTTGGTAGGGACGGCCTATGGCTACACCTTC.

This clonotype came up a few times. The chain couples TRBV7-2 to TRBJ1-1; D uncertain. The CDR3 has 15 residues. Germline values: CDR1 SGHTA, CDR2 FQGNSA. V lost 6 bases and J 1 base, leaving 15 bases between the germline ends. CDR3: CASSHSRAANTEAFF. The CDR3 nucleotides are TGTGCCAGCAGTCACTCGAGGGCAGCGAACACTGAAGCTTTCTTT. The complete variable domain, with remaining parts taken from reference TRBV7-2 and TRBJ1-1, reads GAGVSQSPSNKVTEKGKDVELRCDPISGHTALYWYRQSLGQGLEFLIYFQGNSAPDKSGLPSDRFSAERTGGSVSTLTIQRTQQEDSAVYLCASSHSRAANTEAFFGQGTRLTVV.

This clonotype occurred many times. This chain links TRBV6-2 or TRBV6-3 with TRBJ1-2; D not resolved. CDR3 length: 14 residues. Germline V gene sequence: CDR1 MNHEY, CDR2 SVGEGT. The V end was cut by 7 bases, the J end by 2 bases, with 14 bases between. The CDR3 sequence is CASTARAINYGYTF. The CDR3 DNA reads as TGTGCCAGCACGGCACGGGCTATAAACTATGGCTACACCTTC.

This clonotype was picked up many times. This chain links TRBV14 with TRBJ1-2; 8 bases align to TRBD1. Germline loops: CDR1 SGHDN, CDR2 FVKESK. Trimming removed 6 bases from V and 1 base from J; junction bases left unmatched: 10. CDR3 length equals 16 residues. CDR3 protein: CASRPTGARINYGYTF. The CDR3 DNA is TGTGCCAGCAGACCGACAGGGGCCAGGATTAACTATGGCTACACCTTC.

This clonotype was recorded a few times. The gene calls are TRBV20-1 and TRBJ2-3, with 15 bases matching TRBD2. V trimming: 6 bases; J trimming: 1 base; junction bases outside the gene matches: 8. The CDR3 contains 17 residues. In germline, CDR1 is DFQATT, CDR2 SNEGSKA (reference sequence). The CDR3 DNA sequence: TGCAGTGCCGCTGGACTAGCGGGGGGGCCGCGCACAGATACGCAGTATTTT. Amino acid sequence: CSAAGLAGGPRTDTQYF.

The sample holds a few counts of this clonotype. The V gene is TRBV15, the J gene TRBJ2-1; TRBD2 matches at 7 bases. The CDR3 loop spans 13 amino acids. J gave up 7 bases and V 5 bases, and 5 bases lay outside the gene matches. Germline V CDR1 and CDR2: LNHNV, YYDKDF (reference sequence). CDR3 protein: CATSPHGGNEQFF. In DNA, the CDR3 is TGTGCCACCAGCCCTCACGGGGGGAATGAGCAGTTCTTC.